These 22 T cell receptor beta chains were all obtained from the same sample, sequenced in a study of blood T cell repertoires in COVID-19. The repertoire was sequenced with immunoSEQ multiplex PCR; TCRdb's copy has only in-frame clones and lacks some. The sample shows 55,000 to 85,000 clones, 81% of them seen only once. Source material: peripheral blood. These receptors were taken from a woman between 65 and 79 years old with acute or convalescent COVID-19.

The J gene is TRBJ2-3, the V gene TRBV6-6; perhaps TRBD2 as D (5 bases). Trimming cost V 6 bases and J 2 bases, with 9 bases left between them. Germline V gene lookup returns CDR1 MNHNY and CDR2 SVGAGI (reference sequence). This CDR3 is built from 13 residues. CDR3 coding DNA: TGTGCCAGCAGCTGGGAGTACACAGATACGCAGTATTTT. It translates to CASSWEYTDTQYF.

This chain joins TRBV6-6 and TRBJ2-1; TRBD1 is a possible D gene (5 bases). Trimming took off 10 bases at V and 9 bases at J, with 13 bases between the two ends. Germline V gene sequence: CDR1 MNHNY, CDR2 SVGAGI (reference sequence). The length of the CDR3 is 11 residues. The CDR3 DNA follows: TGTGCCACCTCGCAGGGCGGTGAGCAGTTCTTC. It is translated as CATSQGGEQFF.

The chain combines TRBV28 with TRBJ1-4; 7 bases are a match to TRBD1. V lost 8 bases to trimming and J lost 0 bases; unmatched junction nucleotides: 12. The CDR3 contains 17 residues. Per germline, CDR1 MDHEN and CDR2 SYDVKM. CDR3 region: CASESAGGWATNEKLFF. In DNA form, the CDR3 reads TGTGCCAGCGAATCTGCAGGGGGTTGGGCAACTAATGAAAAACTGTTTTTT.

V gene TRBV3-1 (or the pseudogene TRBV3-2) combines with J gene TRBJ1-5; D unresolved. The CDR3 length is 14 residues. Trimming stripped 1 base from V and 2 bases from J, with 6 bases between. Germline V gene data show CDR1 as LGHDT and CDR2 as YNNKEL (reference sequence). CDR3 in DNA: TGTGCCAGCAGCCAAGTTGCGGGCAATCAGCCCCAGCATTTT. It encodes CASSQVAGNQPQHF.

The rearrangement links TRBV10-3 to TRBJ2-5, with 7 bases matching TRBD1. Trimming took 10 bases from V and 4 from J; bases not matched to a gene: 9. Germline CDR1 is ENHRY and CDR2 is SYGVKD. The CDR3 is 13 residues long. As DNA, the CDR3 is TGTGCCAGCAGGACGACAGGGCCAGAGACCCAGTACTTC. This codes for CASRTTGPETQYF.

This chain joins TRBV19 and TRBJ2-1; perhaps TRBD2 as D (5 bases). V dropped 2 bases and J dropped 5 bases, with 13 bases sitting between them. Germline V gene lookup returns CDR1 LNHDA and CDR2 SQIVND (reference sequence). The CDR3 is 15 amino acids. CDR3 in amino acids: CASSISRDYHNEQFF. The DNA for the CDR3 is TGTGCCAGTAGTATAAGTCGGGATTATCACAATGAGCAGTTCTTC.

The rearrangement joins TRBV3-1 (or the pseudogene TRBV3-2) to TRBJ1-3; 9 nucleotides agree with TRBD1. Germline V gene lookup returns CDR1 LGHDT and CDR2 YNNKEL (reference sequence). With V trimmed by 0 bases and J by 5 bases, 5 bases remained unmatched. The CDR3 spans 16 residues. The chain's CDR3 is CASSQEATGGRNTIYF. CDR3 nucleotide sequence: TGTGCCAGCAGCCAAGAAGCGACAGGGGGAAGAAACACCATATATTTT.

J is TRBJ1-6 and V is TRBV5-4; D not certain. In germline, CDR1 is SGHNT, CDR2 YYREEE (reference sequence). The CDR3 contains 14 residues. V lost 0 bases, J lost 4 bases, and 5 bases lay in between. CDR3 in DNA: TGTGCCAGCAGCTTGGAACGGTATAATTCACCCCTCCACTTT. This sequence encodes CASSLERYNSPLHF.

V and J are TRBV12-3 or TRBV12-4 and TRBJ1-1, with D unresolved. This CDR3 comprises 13 residues. V dropped 3 bases and J dropped 1 base, with 6 bases sitting between them. CDR3 residues: CASSLEGNTEAFF. The CDR3 region has the DNA TGTGCCAGCAGTTTGGAGGGGAACACTGAAGCTTTCTTT.

V is TRBV5-1 and J is TRBJ2-3, with TRBD2 identical over 7 bases. V shed 0 bases, J shed 3 bases, and the junction held 10 bases outside the gene matches. Per the germline V gene, CDR1 is SGHRS and CDR2 is YFSETQ. The length of the CDR3 is 17 residues. The CDR3 nucleotides read TGCGCCAGCAGCTTGGTGCTAGCGGCATCTAGTACAGATACGCAGTATTTT. It codes for CASSLVLAASSTDTQYF.

V and J are TRBV6-1 and TRBJ2-2; TRBD2 matches at 12 bases. Germline V CDR1 and CDR2: MNHNS, SASEGT. V shed 4 bases, J shed 7 bases, and the junction held 7 bases outside the gene matches. CDR3 length: 16 amino acids. The CDR3 DNA reads TGTGCCAGCAGTGGCAGACTAGCGGGAGCAGTCGGGGAGCTGTTTTTT. It codes for CASSGRLAGAVGELFF.

This clone was observed a few times. The CDR3 region has the DNA TGCGCCAGCAGCTTGCAGGGGAGTCCCTACAATGAGCAGTTCTTC. This gives the protein CASSLQGSPYNEQFF. The rearrangement links TRBV5-1 to TRBJ2-1; D possibly corresponds to TRBD1 (6 bases). CDR1 is SGHRS and CDR2 is YFSETQ in the germline V gene. V was shortened by 1 base and J by 2 bases, with 10 bases between the two germline ends. The CDR3 has 15 amino acids.

The rearrangement joins TRBV6-2 or TRBV6-3 to TRBJ2-7, with 7 bases lining up with TRBD2. The CDR3 totals 14 residues. Germline CDR1 and CDR2: MNHEY and SVGEGT. With 5 bases clipped from V and 0 bases from J, the junction kept 4 bases outside the gene matches. The CDR3 DNA reads as TGTGCCAGCAGTGCCGGGGACTACTCCTACGAGCAGTACTTC. The encoded protein is CASSAGDYSYEQYF.

V is TRBV5-8 and J is TRBJ1-5; 7 nucleotides agree with TRBD1. Germline CDR1 SGHTS, CDR2 YDEGEE. With 4 bases clipped from V and 1 base from J, the junction kept 14 bases outside the gene matches. This CDR3 is built from 18 residues. CDR3 bases: TGTGCCAGCAGCCATGTAGGACAGGTTGGATCCAGCAATCAGCCCCAGCATTTT. It is translated as CASSHVGQVGSSNQPQHF.

The rearrangement links TRBV15 to TRBJ2-5; the D gene is possibly TRBD1 (6 bases). The CDR3 length is 16 residues. V gave up 4 bases and J gave up 2 bases, with 17 bases separating them. From germline, CDR1 is LNHNV and CDR2 YYDKDF (reference sequence). CDR3 coding DNA: TGTGCCACCAGCAATCCTGGACAGCCCGTACAAGAGACCCAGTACTTC. It translates to CATSNPGQPVQETQYF.

A single count supports this clone. The chain employs TRBV18 and TRBJ2-7, with D possibly matching TRBD1 (6 bases). Trimming removed 3 bases from V and 5 bases from J, with 11 bases in between. This CDR3 comprises 13 residues. From germline, CDR1 is KGHSH and CDR2 LQKENI. The CDR3 loop is CASSPDSIDEQYF. CDR3 bases: TGTGCCAGCTCACCGGACAGTATCGACGAGCAGTACTTC.

The chain combines TRBV11-3 with TRBJ2-1; 10 bases align to TRBD2. V lost 1 base to trimming and J lost 2 bases; unmatched junction nucleotides: 5. The CDR3 sequence is 17 residues long. Germline loops: CDR1 SGHNT, CDR2 YENEEA. The CDR3 bases are TGTGCCAGCAGCTTAGGCCTCAGCGGGGGGGCCTACAATGAGCAGTTCTTC. Protein sequence: CASSLGLSGGAYNEQFF.

This clone has a single count. The V gene is TRBV29-1, the J gene TRBJ1-2; 9 bases are shared with TRBD1. Germline CDR1 is SQVTM and CDR2 is ANQGSEA. Losses at the gene ends were 7 bases for V and 8 bases for J; bases not matched to a gene: 20. CDR3 length: 16 amino acids. CDR3 nucleotides: TGCAGCGCCCTACTCGGGGGACAGGGCGCAAGGGGAGGCTACACCTTC. Residues: CSALLGGQGARGGYTF.

The chain has TRBV5-1 and TRBJ2-3; no definite D call. Between the trimmed V and J ends, which lost 0 bases and 6 bases, there was a span of 8 bases. CDR1 and CDR2 (germline): SGHRS, YFSETQ. This CDR3 contains 13 residues. The CDR3 nucleotides are TGCGCCAGCAGCTTGGGATCTCAGGATACGCAGTATTTT. Translating it yields CASSLGSQDTQYF.

For the CDR3, the DNA is TGTGCCAGCAGCTTAGGGGGCGGGGGACTGAACACTGAAGCTTTCTTT. Translation: CASSLGGGGLNTEAFF. The V and J genes are TRBV7-9 and TRBJ1-1; TRBD1 might be the D (5 bases). The CDR3 is 16 amino acids. V lost 1 base, J lost 0 bases, and 12 bases lay in between. CDR1 and CDR2 from the germline V gene are SEHNR and FQNEAQ (reference sequence).

The chain couples TRBV7-6 to TRBJ2-3, with 7 bases lining up with TRBD2. From germline, CDR1 is SGHVS and CDR2 FNYEAQ. CDR3 length: 15 amino acids. Trimming removed 5 bases from V and 0 bases from J; junction bases left unmatched: 5. The CDR3 protein is CASSSSGYSTDTQYF. The CDR3 DNA reads TGTGCCAGCAGCAGTAGCGGGTATAGCACAGATACGCAGTATTTT. Looking up the rest from reference TRBV7-6 and TRBJ2-3 gives the full variable domain: GAGVSQSPRYKVTKRGQDVALRCDPISGHVSLYWYRQALGQGPEFLTYFNYEAQQDKSGLPNDRFSAERPEGSISTLTIQRTEQRDSAMYRCASSSSGYSTDTQYFGPGTRLTVL.

This chain's CDR3 is CAWSRQTNTEAFF. For the CDR3, the DNA is TGTGCCTGGAGTAGACAGACGAACACTGAAGCTTTCTTT. J is TRBJ1-1 and V is TRBV30; D may be TRBD1 (5 bases). This CDR3 spans 13 amino acids. Germline V lookup: CDR1 GTSNPN, CDR2 SVGIG (reference sequence). Trimming removed 2 bases at V and 1 base at J, with 8 bases between. The full variable domain, with the rest looked up from reference TRBV30 and TRBJ1-1, is SQTIHQWPATLVQPVGSPLSLECTVEGTSNPNLYWYRQAAGRGLQLLFYSVGIGQISSEVPQNLSASRPQDRQFILSSKKLLLSDSGFYLCAWSRQTNTEAFFGQGTRLTVV.